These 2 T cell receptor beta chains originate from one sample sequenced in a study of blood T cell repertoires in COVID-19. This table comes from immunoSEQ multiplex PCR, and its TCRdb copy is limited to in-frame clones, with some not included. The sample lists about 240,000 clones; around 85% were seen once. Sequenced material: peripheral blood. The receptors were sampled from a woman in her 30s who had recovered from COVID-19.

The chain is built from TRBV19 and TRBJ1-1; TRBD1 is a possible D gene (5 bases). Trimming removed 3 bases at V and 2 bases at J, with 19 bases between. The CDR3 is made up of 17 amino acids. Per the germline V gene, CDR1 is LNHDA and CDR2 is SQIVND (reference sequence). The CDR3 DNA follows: TGTGCCAGTAGTATGATGTCCCCCACAGGTTATAACACTGAAGCTTTCTTT. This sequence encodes CASSMMSPTGYNTEAFF.

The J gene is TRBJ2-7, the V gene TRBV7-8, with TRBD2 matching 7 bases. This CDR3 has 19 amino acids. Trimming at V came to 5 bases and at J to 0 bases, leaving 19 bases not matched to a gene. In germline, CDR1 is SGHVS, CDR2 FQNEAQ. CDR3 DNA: TGTGCCAGCAGCGATGGACTAAGCGGGGCCTACTCTAGCTCCTACGAGCAGTACTTC. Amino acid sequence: CASSDGLSGAYSSSYEQYF.